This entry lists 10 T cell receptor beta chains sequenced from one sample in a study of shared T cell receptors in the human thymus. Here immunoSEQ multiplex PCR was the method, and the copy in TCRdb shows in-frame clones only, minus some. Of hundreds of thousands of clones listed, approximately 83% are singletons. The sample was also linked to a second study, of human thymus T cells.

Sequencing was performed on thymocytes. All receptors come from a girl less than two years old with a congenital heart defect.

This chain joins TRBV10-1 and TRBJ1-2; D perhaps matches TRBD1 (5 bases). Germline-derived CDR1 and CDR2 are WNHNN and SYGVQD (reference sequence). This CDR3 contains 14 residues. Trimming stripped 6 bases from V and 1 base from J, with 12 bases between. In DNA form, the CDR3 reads TGCGCCAGCAGCGGGGGATGGGTTAACTATGGCTACACCTTC. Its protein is CASSGGWVNYGYTF.

The CDR3: CASRLGGSNQPQHF. The CDR3 DNA reads TGTGCCAGCAGACTAGGGGGTAGCAATCAGCCCCAGCATTTT. The chain combines TRBV6-5 with TRBJ1-5, with TRBD1 as a possible D gene (6 bases). Trimming stripped 6 bases from V and 0 bases from J, with 9 bases between. Germline-derived CDR1 and CDR2 are MNHEY and SVGAGI. This CDR3 has 14 residues.

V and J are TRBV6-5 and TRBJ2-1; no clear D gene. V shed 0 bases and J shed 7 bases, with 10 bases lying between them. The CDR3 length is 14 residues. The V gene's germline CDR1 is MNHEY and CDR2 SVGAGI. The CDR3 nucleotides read TGTGCCAGCAGTTACTCGTCCCTTTCTAATGAGCAGTTCTTC. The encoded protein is CASSYSSLSNEQFF.

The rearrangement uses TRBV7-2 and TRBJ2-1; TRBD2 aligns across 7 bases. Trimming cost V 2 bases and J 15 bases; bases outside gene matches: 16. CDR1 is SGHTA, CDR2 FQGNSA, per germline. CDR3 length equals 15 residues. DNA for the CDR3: TGTGCCAGCAGCTTAAGGGACTACGTATTCGATGGTACGTTCTTC. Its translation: CASSLRDYVFDGTFF. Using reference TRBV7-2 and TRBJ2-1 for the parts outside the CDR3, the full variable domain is GAGVSQSPSNKVTEKGKDVELRCDPISGHTALYWYRQSLGQGLEFLIYFQGNSAPDKSGLPSDRFSAERTGGSVSTLTIQRTQQEDSAVYLCASSLRDYVFDGTFFGPGTRLTVL.

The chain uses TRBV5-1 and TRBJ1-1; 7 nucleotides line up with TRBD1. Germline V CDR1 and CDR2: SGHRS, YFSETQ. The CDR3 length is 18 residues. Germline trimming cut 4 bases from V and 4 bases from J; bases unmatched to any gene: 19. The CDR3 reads CASSRDGRGRRGFTEAFF. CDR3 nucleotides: TGCGCCAGCAGCCGTGACGGGAGGGGGCGTCGTGGGTTCACTGAAGCTTTCTTT.

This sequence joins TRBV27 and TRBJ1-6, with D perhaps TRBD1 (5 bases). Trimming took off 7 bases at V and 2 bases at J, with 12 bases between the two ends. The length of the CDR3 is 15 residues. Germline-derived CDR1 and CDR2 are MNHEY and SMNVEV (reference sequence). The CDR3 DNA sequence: TGTGCCAGCAAAATCAGGGAAACCTATAATTCACCCCTCCACTTT. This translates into CASKIRETYNSPLHF.

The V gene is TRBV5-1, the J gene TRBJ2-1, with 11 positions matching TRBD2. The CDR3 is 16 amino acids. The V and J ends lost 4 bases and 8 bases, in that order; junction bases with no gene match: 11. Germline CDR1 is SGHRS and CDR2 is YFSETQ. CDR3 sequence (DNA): TGCGCCAGCAGCCCGAGTGGTACTAGCGGGGGTGATGAGCAGTTCTTC. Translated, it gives CASSPSGTSGGDEQFF.

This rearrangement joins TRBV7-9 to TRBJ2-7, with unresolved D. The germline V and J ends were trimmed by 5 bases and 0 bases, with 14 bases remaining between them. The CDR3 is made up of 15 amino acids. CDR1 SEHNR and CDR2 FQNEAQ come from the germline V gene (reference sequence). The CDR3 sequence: CASSGVTPSSYEQYF. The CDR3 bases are TGTGCCAGCAGCGGAGTCACCCCGAGCTCCTACGAGCAGTACTTC.

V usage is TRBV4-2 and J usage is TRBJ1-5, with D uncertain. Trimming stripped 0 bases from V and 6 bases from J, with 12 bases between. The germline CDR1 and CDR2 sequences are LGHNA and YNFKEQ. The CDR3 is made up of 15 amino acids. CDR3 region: CASSQDAESGQPQHF. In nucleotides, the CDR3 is TGTGCCAGCAGCCAAGATGCGGAAAGCGGTCAGCCCCAGCATTTT.

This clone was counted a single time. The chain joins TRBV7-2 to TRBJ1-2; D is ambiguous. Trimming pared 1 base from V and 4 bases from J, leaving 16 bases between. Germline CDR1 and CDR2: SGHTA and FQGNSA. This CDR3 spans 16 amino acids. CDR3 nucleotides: TGTGCCAGCAGCTTAGGATGGGTCAGCGCCTTCTATGGCTACACCTTC. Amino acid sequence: CASSLGWVSAFYGYTF.